This note documents a single T cell receptor beta chain sequence. The entry originates in a study of control samples from healthy donors and cancer patients. Some clones are missing from TCRdb's copy, which holds only in-frame ones; the method was immunoSEQ multiplex PCR. The sample shows over 150,000 clones, 94% of them seen only once. Trimming removed 2 bases from V and 4 bases from J, with 11 bases in between. Germline-derived CDR1 and CDR2 are KGHSH and LQKENI. The CDR3 consists of 14 residues. V usage is TRBV18 and J usage is TRBJ2-5; maybe TRBD1 (6 bases). Sequencing was carried out using blood. The clonotype was recovered from a woman aged 18 to 35 in good health. CDR3 coding DNA: TGTGCCAGCTCACCAAAACAGGGTGGAGAGACCCAGTACTTC. It encodes CASSPKQGGETQYF. Using reference TRBV18 and TRBJ2-5 for the parts outside the CDR3, the full variable domain is NAGVMQNPRHLVRRRGQEARLRCSPMKGHSHVYWYRQLPEEGLKFMVYLQKENIIDESGMPKERFSAEFPKEGPSILRIQQVVRGDSAAYFCASSPKQGGETQYFGPGTRLLVL.